The sample holds many counts of the clone carrying this T cell receptor (beta chain). Its antigen is currently unknown. Investigators divided CD4+ cells into CD45RA+ naive and CD45RA-negative memory subsets. The DNA input per sorted-subset replicate PCR was roughly 0.2 ug, corresponding to around 28,000 T cell genomes. Sequencing was performed with immunoSEQ multiplex PCR; in TCRdb, only in-frame clones are kept and a portion is missing. This sample has about 340,000 clones; less than 75% occur once, and the top ten carry more than 9%. The record originates from a study of shared clonotypes between healthy human individuals. Study-level information: The people who gave samples were two women and a few men aged 18 to 49.

Study-level points and caveats: The low donor count limited represented genetic and exposure-history diversity.

This receptor was identified in a man younger than 40 in good health. The sequenced material came from memory CD4+ T cells sorted from blood. As to subset: CD45RA-negative fraction.

The CDR3 loop is CASKFFGTSSYEQYF. The DNA for the CDR3 is TGTGCCAGCAAATTCTTTGGGACGAGCTCCTACGAGCAGTACTTC. The chain carries TRBV28 and TRBJ2-7; possibly TRBD1 or TRBD2 for D (5 bases each). From germline, CDR1 is MDHEN and CDR2 SYDVKM. Trimming took off 7 bases at V and 0 bases at J, with 16 bases between the two ends. The CDR3 length is 15 residues.